The 25 T cell receptor beta chains listed next were all sequenced from one sample in a study of metastatic and nonmetastatic thyroid tumors. Using MiXCR, TCRdb re-called clones from the PCR reads. The sample consists of about 40,000 clones, about a sixth of them appearing once. Prior to thyroid surgery, none of the patients had received any treatment. The material sequenced was tumor tissue. Receptors originate from a female donor with papillary thyroid cancer or a benign thyroid nodule (not recorded which). Some clones in this sample may be carry-over from other donors' samples.

In this sample, this clone turned up many times. This chain connects TRBV29-1 to TRBJ1-3; no definite D call. Germline CDR1 and CDR2: SQVTM and ANQGSEA. This CDR3 spans 12 amino acids. Trimming took 2 bases from V and 0 from J, leaving 2 bases between them. CDR3 sequence (DNA): TGCAGCGTTGAAATCTCTGGAAACACCATATATTTT. Translating gives CSVEISGNTIYF.

This clone was counted many times. The chain combines TRBV7-9 with TRBJ2-1; no reliable D call. The CDR3 is made up of 13 amino acids. V was pared by 3 bases and J by 5 bases, with 8 bases between. Germline CDR1 and CDR2: SEHNR and FQNEAQ (reference sequence). Written as DNA, the CDR3 is TGTGCCAGCAGCTTTGTAATAGACAATGAGCAGTTCTTC. Translated, it gives CASSFVIDNEQFF.

This clone occurred many times. The rearrangement uses TRBV15 and TRBJ1-6; D not certain. Germline V gives CDR1 LNHNV, CDR2 YYDKDF (reference sequence). This CDR3 comprises 15 residues. V was shortened by 0 bases and J by 8 bases, with 11 bases between the two germline ends. The CDR3 coding sequence is TGTGCCACCAGCAGAGATCGGGGAGTCGATTCACCCCTCCACTTT. Translated, it gives CATSRDRGVDSPLHF.

This clone was observed many times. The chain is built from TRBV5-4 and TRBJ1-2; TRBD1 agrees at 9 bases. CDR3 length: 14 amino acids. Trimming at V came to 0 bases and at J to 5 bases, leaving 2 bases not matched to a gene. Germline V gene sequence: CDR1 SGHNT, CDR2 YYREEE (reference sequence). CDR3 sequence reads: CASSLATGGYGYTF. CDR3 nucleotide sequence: TGTGCCAGCAGCTTGGCGACAGGGGGTTATGGCTACACCTTC.

This sequence joins TRBV12-3 or TRBV12-4 and TRBJ1-6; D may be TRBD1 (6 bases). Trimming cost V 5 bases and J 10 bases, with 21 bases left between them. The CDR3 has 16 residues. The CDR3 protein is CASSPTDGGPGSPLHF. CDR3 in DNA: TGTGCCAGCAGTCCCACGGATGGGGGCCCTGGGTCACCCCTCCACTTT.

This clone was detected ten times or more. The gene calls are TRBV5-5 and TRBJ2-1; perhaps TRBD1 as D (5 bases). The CDR3 runs 17 residues. V lost 2 bases to trimming and J lost 6 bases, with 21 bases between them. CDR1 is SGHKS, CDR2 YYEKEE, per germline (reference sequence). CDR3 residues: CASSFFLSQGPFNEQFF. The CDR3 DNA reads TGTGCCAGCAGCTTCTTCTTAAGCCAGGGTCCCTTCAATGAGCAGTTCTTC.

In the case of this clone: A much bigger clone sits one base away, suggesting this may be a read error. The chain combines TRBV5-1 with TRBJ2-3; maybe TRBD2 (6 bases). The CDR3 spans 16 residues. V gave up 1 base and J gave up 4 bases, with 16 bases separating them. The germline CDR1 and CDR2 sequences are SGHRS and YFSETQ. The chain's CDR3 is CASSLKLAASADTQYF. The DNA for the CDR3 is TGCGCCAGCAGCTTGAAATTAGCGGCAAGCGCAGATACGCAGTATTTT.

J is TRBJ1-6 and V is TRBV6-5, with D uncertain. The CDR3 covers 13 residues. Per the germline V gene, CDR1 is MNHEY and CDR2 is SVGAGI. Trimming cost V 3 bases and J 10 bases, with 10 bases left between them. The CDR3 coding sequence is TGTGCCAGCAGTTATGGAGTGAGCTCACCCCTCCACTTT. Translation: CASSYGVSSPLHF.

This clone qualifies as medium-sized. The gene calls are TRBV6-1 and TRBJ2-7, with D maybe TRBD2 (5 bases). This CDR3 contains 16 residues. The V and J ends lost 7 bases and 7 bases respectively, with 26 bases between them. CDR1 MNHNS and CDR2 SASEGT come from the germline V gene. The DNA for the CDR3 is TGTGCCAGCACTATGTTCGTTGGGTTCGGGATCGGAGAGCAGTACTTC. Protein: CASTMFVGFGIGEQYF.

This clone was seen many times. The rearrangement links TRBV4-2 to TRBJ1-1; D is unclear. The germline gives CDR1 LGHNA, CDR2 YNFKEQ. The CDR3 has 19 residues. Between the trimmed V and J ends, which lost 0 bases and 1 base, there was a span of 21 bases. CDR3 DNA: TGTGCCAGCAGCCAAGATGGCTGGTTGTGGGCAACCAAGAACACTGAAGCTTTCTTT. Its translation is CASSQDGWLWATKNTEAFF.

This clone has at least ten counts. The V call is TRBV14, the J call TRBJ2-7; TRBD1 aligns across 8 bases. Germline CDR1 reads SGHDN; CDR2 reads FVKESK. V trimming: 1 base; J trimming: 5 bases; junction bases outside the gene matches: 10. The CDR3 covers 16 residues. The CDR3 DNA is TGTGCCAGCAGCCAAGCCCGTGCCAGGGGGCACGACGAGCAGTACTTC. Its translation: CASSQARARGHDEQYF.

In this sample, this clone turned up many times. The chain links TRBV30 to TRBJ2-1; D is unresolved. Germline CDR1 reads GTSNPN; CDR2 reads SVGIG (reference sequence). Trimming took off 2 bases at V and 3 bases at J, with 5 bases between the two ends. The CDR3 sequence is 12 residues long. This chain's CDR3 is CAWSSGYNEQFF. In DNA form, the CDR3 reads TGTGCCTGGAGTTCAGGCTACAATGAGCAGTTCTTC.

This clone appeared a few times. The V call is TRBV28, the J call TRBJ1-2; D may be TRBD1 (5 bases). Trimming took off 1 base at V and 9 bases at J, with 27 bases between the two ends. Per the germline V gene, CDR1 is MDHEN and CDR2 is SYDVKM. The CDR3 is 18 residues long. CDR3 region: CASSLSDGCIGGPYCYTF. CDR3 bases: TGTGCCAGCAGTTTATCAGACGGGTGTATTGGGGGACCTTATTGCTACACCTTC.

This clone was seen more than once but under ten times. A much more abundant neighbour one base away suggests this may be a read error. In nucleotides, the CDR3 is TGTGCCAGCAGAGCCCGGGGGAATGAGCAGTTCTTC. Amino acids: CASRARGNEQFF. This chain links TRBV9 with TRBJ2-1; TRBD2 might be the D (6 bases). Deletions cut 5 bases from V and 7 bases from J, with 10 bases between. Per germline, CDR1 SGDLS and CDR2 YYNGEE. The CDR3 contains 12 residues.

Many counts were recorded for this clone. V usage is TRBV6-1 and J usage is TRBJ1-5, with 9 bases identical to TRBD1. Per the germline V gene, CDR1 is MNHNS and CDR2 is SASEGT. The CDR3 sequence is 15 residues long. V shed 3 bases and J 4 bases; nucleotides not matched to a gene: 4. The CDR3 bases are TGTGCCAGCAGTGATTTGGGACAGGGAAATCAGCCCCAGCATTTT. This sequence encodes CASSDLGQGNQPQHF.

This clone was observed many times. The chain recombines TRBV11-3 with TRBJ2-1; D unresolved. This CDR3 spans 13 amino acids. Trimming took 3 bases from V and 11 from J, leaving 14 bases between them. In germline, CDR1 is SGHNT, CDR2 YENEEA. CDR3: CASSFSAPPKQFF. As DNA, the CDR3 is TGTGCCAGCAGCTTCTCGGCCCCACCTAAGCAGTTCTTC. Full variable domain (remainder filled in from reference TRBV11-3 and TRBJ2-1): EAGVVQSPRYKIIEKKQPVAFWCNPISGHNTLYWYLQNLGQGPELLIRYENEEAVDDSQLPKDRFSAERLKGVDSTLKIQPAELGDSAVYLCASSFSAPPKQFFGPGTRLTVL.

This clone was seen repeatedly, ten times or more. V and J are TRBV28 and TRBJ1-1; a weak D match, TRBD1 (5 bases). The V gene's germline CDR1 is MDHEN and CDR2 SYDVKM. The germline V and J ends were trimmed by 8 bases and 1 base, with 14 bases remaining between them. This CDR3 comprises 14 residues. CDR3 nucleotides: TGTGCCAGCGTATCCGAGGACACGAACACTGAAGCTTTCTTT. This codes for CASVSEDTNTEAFF.

The chain recombines TRBV12-3 or TRBV12-4 with TRBJ1-1, with D possibly matching TRBD1 (5 bases). The CDR3 contains 14 residues. Trimming stripped 3 bases from V and 0 bases from J, with 8 bases between. The CDR3 DNA is TGTGCCAGCAGTTTCGGGACGGTGAACACTGAAGCTTTCTTT. The encoded protein is CASSFGTVNTEAFF.

This clone was seen many times. V usage is TRBV4-3 and J usage is TRBJ1-6; D is undetermined. The V and J ends lost 0 bases and 5 bases respectively, with 11 bases between them. The CDR3 is made up of 16 amino acids. Germline CDR1 LGHNA, CDR2 YSLEER. CDR3 nucleotides: TGCGCCAGCAGCCAAGATAGACCAGCAAATAATTCACCCCTCCACTTT. Its translation is CASSQDRPANNSPLHF.

This clone was seen repeatedly, ten times or more. The same CDR3 can be traced to other DNA sequences in this sample. This chain connects TRBV18 to TRBJ2-5; 9 positions agree with TRBD2. CDR1 is KGHSH and CDR2 is LQKENI in the germline V gene. CDR3 length: 16 amino acids. The trim removed 6 bases at V and 4 bases at J, leaving 12 bases unmatched. As DNA, the CDR3 is TGTGCCAGCTCGCCGGCGGCGGGAGGGCAGGGAGAGACCCAGTACTTC. Encoded protein: CASSPAAGGQGETQYF. The entire variable domain, with the rest obtained from reference TRBV18 and TRBJ2-5, is as follows: NAGVMQNPRHLVRRRGQEARLRCSPMKGHSHVYWYRQLPEEGLKFMVYLQKENIIDESGMPKERFSAEFPKEGPSILRIQQVVRGDSAAYFCASSPAAGGQGETQYFGPGTRLLVL.

This clone appeared many times. The rearrangement uses TRBV18 and TRBJ2-7, with TRBD1 identical over 8 bases. The length of the CDR3 is 13 residues. Germline V gives CDR1 KGHSH, CDR2 LQKENI. Trimming cost V 4 bases and J 3 bases; bases outside gene matches: 2. CDR3 protein: CASSLGQGYEQYF. The CDR3 region has the DNA TGTGCCAGCTCACTAGGACAGGGCTACGAGCAGTACTTC.

This clone occurred many times. The genes are TRBV7-6 and TRBJ2-3, with D unresolved. The ends were cut back, 6 bases at V and 5 bases at J, with 12 bases in the middle. The CDR3 sequence is 13 residues long. From germline, CDR1 is SGHVS and CDR2 FNYEAQ. The CDR3 protein is CASSRWVGDTQYF. In nucleotides, the CDR3 is TGTGCCAGCAGTAGGTGGGTGGGAGATACGCAGTATTTT. Filled out from reference TRBV7-6 and TRBJ2-3, the complete variable domain reads GAGVSQSPRYKVTKRGQDVALRCDPISGHVSLYWYRQALGQGPEFLTYFNYEAQQDKSGLPNDRFSAERPEGSISTLTIQRTEQRDSAMYRCASSRWVGDTQYFGPGTRLTVL.

Concerning this clone itself: A read error is possible here, since a much larger clone lies one base away. Other DNA variants within this sample encode the same CDR3. V is TRBV27 and J is TRBJ1-2; D might be TRBD1 (5 bases). V was clipped by 0 bases and J by 6 bases, with 14 bases between them. The CDR3 totals 15 residues. Germline V gives CDR1 MNHEY, CDR2 SMNVEV (reference sequence). The CDR3 reads CASSLSPGDSDGYTF. As DNA, the CDR3 is TGTGCCAGCAGTTTATCACCGGGGGACTCTGATGGCTACACCTTC.

V usage is TRBV2 and J usage is TRBJ1-1; no clear D. Trimming removed 6 bases from V and 0 bases from J, with 8 bases in between. Germline lookup yields CDR1 SNHLY and CDR2 FYNNEI. The CDR3 has 13 residues. This CDR3 is CASRYTLNTEAFF. CDR3 sequence (DNA): TGTGCCAGCAGGTACACCTTGAACACTGAAGCTTTCTTT.

This clone was picked up many times. V usage is TRBV30 and J usage is TRBJ1-2; 7 bases are a match to TRBD1. This CDR3 is 13 amino acids long. The V segment lost 5 bases and the J segment 4 bases; nucleotides outside the gene matches: 7. Germline-derived CDR1 and CDR2 are GTSNPN and SVGIG (reference sequence). The DNA of the CDR3 is TGTGCCTGGTACAGGGGCCCCTTCTATGGCTACACCTTC. It is translated as CAWYRGPFYGYTF.